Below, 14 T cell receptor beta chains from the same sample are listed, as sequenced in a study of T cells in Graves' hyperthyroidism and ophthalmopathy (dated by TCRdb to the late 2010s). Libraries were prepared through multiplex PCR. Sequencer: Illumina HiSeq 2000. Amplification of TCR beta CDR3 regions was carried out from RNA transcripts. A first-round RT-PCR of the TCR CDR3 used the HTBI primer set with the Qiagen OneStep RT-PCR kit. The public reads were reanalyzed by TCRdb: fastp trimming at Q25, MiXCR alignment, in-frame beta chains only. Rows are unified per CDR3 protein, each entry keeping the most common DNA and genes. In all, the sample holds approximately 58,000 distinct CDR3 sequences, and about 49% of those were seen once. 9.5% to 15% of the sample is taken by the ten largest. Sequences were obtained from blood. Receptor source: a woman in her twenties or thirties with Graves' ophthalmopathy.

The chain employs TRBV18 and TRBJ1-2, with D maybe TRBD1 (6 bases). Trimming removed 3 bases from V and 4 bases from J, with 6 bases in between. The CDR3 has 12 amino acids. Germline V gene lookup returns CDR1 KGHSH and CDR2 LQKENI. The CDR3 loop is CASSPGAYGYTF. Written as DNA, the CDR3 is TGTGCCAGCTCACCGGGGGCCTATGGCTACACCTTC.

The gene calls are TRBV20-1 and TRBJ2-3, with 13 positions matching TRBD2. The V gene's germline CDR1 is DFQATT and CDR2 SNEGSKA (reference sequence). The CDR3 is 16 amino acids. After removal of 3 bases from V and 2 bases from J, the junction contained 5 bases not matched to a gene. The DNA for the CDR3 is TGCAGTGCTAGGGCACTAGCGGGGGGGAACACAGATACGCAGTATTTT. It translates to CSARALAGGNTDTQYF.

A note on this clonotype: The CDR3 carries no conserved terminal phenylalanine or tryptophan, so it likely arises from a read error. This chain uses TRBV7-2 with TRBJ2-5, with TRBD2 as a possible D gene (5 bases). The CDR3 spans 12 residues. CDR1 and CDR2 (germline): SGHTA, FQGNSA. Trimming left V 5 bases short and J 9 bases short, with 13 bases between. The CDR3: CASSLSEGSQYV. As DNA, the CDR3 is TGTGCCAGCAGCCTTTCTGAGGGATCCCAGTACGTC.

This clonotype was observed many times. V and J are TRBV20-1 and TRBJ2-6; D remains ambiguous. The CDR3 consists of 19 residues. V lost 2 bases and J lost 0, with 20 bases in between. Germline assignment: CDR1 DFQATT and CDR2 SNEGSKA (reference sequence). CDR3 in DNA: TGCAGTGCTAGAAGCGCTCCGGGTTCCGTCCCCTCTGGGGCCAACGTCCTGACTTTC. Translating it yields CSARSAPGSVPSGANVLTF.

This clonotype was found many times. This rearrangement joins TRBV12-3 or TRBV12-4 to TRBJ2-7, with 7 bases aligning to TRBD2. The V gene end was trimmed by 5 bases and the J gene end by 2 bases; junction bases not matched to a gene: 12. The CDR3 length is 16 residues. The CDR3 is CASSPRGGVLAYEQYF. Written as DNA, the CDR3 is TGTGCCAGCAGTCCCCGTGGGGGGGTGTTAGCCTACGAGCAGTACTTC.

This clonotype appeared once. CDR3 nucleotide sequence: TGCAGTGCTAGACCATACAACTACAATGAGCAGTATTTT. Its protein product is CSARPYNYNEQYF. V and J are TRBV20-1 and TRBJ2-3; no firm D call. Germline V lookup: CDR1 DFQATT, CDR2 SNEGSKA (reference sequence). Trimming took 2 bases from V and 11 from J, leaving 17 bases between them. CDR3 length: 13 residues.

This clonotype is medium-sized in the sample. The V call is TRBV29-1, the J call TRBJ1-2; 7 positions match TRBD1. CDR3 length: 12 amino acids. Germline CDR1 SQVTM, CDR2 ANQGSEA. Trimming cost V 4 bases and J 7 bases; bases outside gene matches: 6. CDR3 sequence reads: CSVVGTAIGYTF. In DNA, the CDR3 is TGCAGCGTTGTCGGGACAGCTATTGGCTACACCTTC.

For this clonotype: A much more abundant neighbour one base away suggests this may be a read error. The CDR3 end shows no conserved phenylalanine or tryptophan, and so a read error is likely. The CDR3 region has the DNA TGTGCCAGCAGGGACCCGAACACCGGGGAGCTGTTTTTA. Protein: CASRDPNTGELFL. V usage is TRBV28 and J usage is TRBJ2-2; no clear D gene. The CDR3 runs 13 residues. CDR1 MDHEN and CDR2 SYDVKM come from the germline V gene. V was pared by 6 bases and J by 0 bases, with 5 bases between.

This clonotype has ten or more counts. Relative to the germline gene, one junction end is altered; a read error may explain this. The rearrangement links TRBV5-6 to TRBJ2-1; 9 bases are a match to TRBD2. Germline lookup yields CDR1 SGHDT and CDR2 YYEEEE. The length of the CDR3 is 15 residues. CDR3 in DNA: TGTGCCAGCAGCTTGGAACTAGCGGGCTACAATGAGCAGTTTTTC. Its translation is CASSLELAGYNEQFF.

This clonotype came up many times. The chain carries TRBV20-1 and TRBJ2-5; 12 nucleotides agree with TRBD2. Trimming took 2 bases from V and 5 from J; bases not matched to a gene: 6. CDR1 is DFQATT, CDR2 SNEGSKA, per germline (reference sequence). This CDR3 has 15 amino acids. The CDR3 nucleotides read TGCAGTGCTAGACCTCTAGCGGGAGGGCGGGAGACCCAGTACTTC. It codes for CSARPLAGGRETQYF.

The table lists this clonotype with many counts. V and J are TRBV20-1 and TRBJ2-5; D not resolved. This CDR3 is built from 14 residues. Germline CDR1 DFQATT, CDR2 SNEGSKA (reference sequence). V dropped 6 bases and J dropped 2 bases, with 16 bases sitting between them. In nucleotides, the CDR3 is TGCAGTGCGTCCCCCCCCCTAAGGCAAGAGACCCAGTACTTC. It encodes CSASPPLRQETQYF.

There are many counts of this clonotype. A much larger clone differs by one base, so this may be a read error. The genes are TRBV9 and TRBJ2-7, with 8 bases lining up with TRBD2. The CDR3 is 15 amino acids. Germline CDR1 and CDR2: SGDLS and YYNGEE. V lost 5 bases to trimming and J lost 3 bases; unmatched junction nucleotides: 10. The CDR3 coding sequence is TGTGCCAGCAGTGAGGAGGCGGGAGGTGTCTACGAGCAGTACTTC. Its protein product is CASSEEAGGVYEQYF.

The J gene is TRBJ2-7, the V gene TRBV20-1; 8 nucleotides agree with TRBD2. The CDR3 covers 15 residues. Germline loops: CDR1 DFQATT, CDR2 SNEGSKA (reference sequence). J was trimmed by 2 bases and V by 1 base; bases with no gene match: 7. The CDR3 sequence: CSARAASGFTYEQYF. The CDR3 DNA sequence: TGCAGTGCTAGAGCGGCTAGCGGGTTCACCTACGAGCAGTACTTC.

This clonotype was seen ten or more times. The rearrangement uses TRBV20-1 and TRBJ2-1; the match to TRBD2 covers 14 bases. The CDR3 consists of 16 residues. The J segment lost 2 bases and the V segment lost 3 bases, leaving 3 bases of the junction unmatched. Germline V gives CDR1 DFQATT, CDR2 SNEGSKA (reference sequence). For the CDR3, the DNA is TGCAGTGCTAGCCCGGGACTAGCGGGAGCCTACAATGAGCAGTTCTTC. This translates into CSASPGLAGAYNEQFF.